The source of this T cell receptor (beta chain) is a study of blood T cell repertoires in COVID-19. CDR1 and CDR2 (germline): MNHEY, SMNVEV (reference sequence). V lost 2 bases and J lost 3; bases outside the gene matches: 4. The CDR3 is made up of 15 amino acids. This clone has a single count. Authors' processing steps: The authors estimated nucleated cell counts from reference gene primer amplification. The data were produced by immunoSEQ multiplex PCR, yet TCRdb's version contains in-frame clones alone and is incomplete. The V and J calls and the clone size are those of that table, but D and trimming were determined from the DNA. The sample holds 220,000 or so clones, 70% to 85% seen once.

The sequenced sample consisted of PBMCs or T cells enriched from blood (not recorded which). The TCR comes from a woman between 55 and 75 years old who had recovered from COVID-19. This chain links TRBV27 with TRBJ1-5, with 7 bases fitting TRBD1. CDR3 region: CASSLRRGDNQPQHF. DNA for the CDR3: TGTGCCAGCAGTTTACGCAGGGGGGACAATCAGCCCCAGCATTTT.